This T cell receptor (beta chain) originates from a study of Ad26.COV2.S vaccination and SARS-CoV-2 variants. Generated by immunoSEQ multiplex PCR, the TCRdb table keeps only in-frame clones and is missing some. This sample yields about 350,000 clones, of which about 90% are seen a single time; about 3.9% belongs to the top ten. Germline V gene sequence: CDR1 SGHAT, CDR2 FQNNGV. The CDR3 loop spans 15 amino acids. V lost 5 bases and J lost 3, with 16 bases in between. For this clone: As yet, its antigen is unknown.

Findings and limits, study-wide: Comparable non-spike TCR breadth was observed in vaccine and placebo recipients.

This receptor was taken from a human donor who had recovered from COVID-19. The rearrangement joins TRBV11-2 to TRBJ1-1; D unclear. Specimen: peripheral blood, collected after recovery from COVID-19. The CDR3 DNA is TGTGCCAGCAGCGGAAGAGGACCCGGGGACACTGAAGCTTTCTTT. Its translation is CASSGRGPGDTEAFF.